This T cell receptor beta chain was captured by sequencing in a study of glioma-infiltrating T cells. Study-wide results and limits: Tissue and blood shared very few CDR3 sequences. Gliomas, especially low-grade, showed above-expected tissue-blood divergence; non-neoplastic patients showed below.

Concerning this clonotype: Its antigen is undetermined.

J gave up 11 bases and V 5 bases, and 11 bases lay outside the gene matches. Germline values: CDR1 DFQATT, CDR2 SNEGSKA (reference sequence). The CDR3 consists of 13 residues. TCR alpha and beta CDR3 regions were amplified from RNA using iRepertoire nested multiplex PCR. For one-step reverse transcription and amplification, 100-400 ng of tissue mRNA or PBMC total RNA was used. From the multiplex PCR reads, TCRdb called clonotypes with MiXCR, one entry per CDR3 protein. The table lists about 190,000 distinct CDR3 sequences, approximately 30% of them singletons. The rearrangement uses TRBV20-1 and TRBJ2-5, with 10 bases that match TRBD1. The TCR sequence derives from a human donor with low-grade glioma or glioblastoma, undergoing nonglioma brain surgery, or in good health (not recorded which). The source material was glioma tissue, nonneoplastic brain tissue, or PBMCs (not recorded which). Written as DNA, the CDR3 is TGCAGTGCTCCGACAGGGGGCTCGAAGGCTCAGTACTTC. Its protein product is CSAPTGGSKAQYF.